What follows are 27 T cell receptor beta chains derived from one specimen sequenced in a study of T cells in Graves' hyperthyroidism and ophthalmopathy. Amplified regions were TCR beta CDR3 sequences from RNA transcripts. An initial round of RT-PCR targeting the TCR CDR3 relied on the HTBI primer set. TCRdb fed the multiplex PCR reads into MiXCR, producing one record per CDR3 protein. The sample yields nearly 750,000 distinct CDR3 sequences, roughly a third seen once. The sample taken for sequencing was blood. These receptors were taken from a middle-aged woman with Graves' hyperthyroidism.

The V call is TRBV5-1, the J call TRBJ1-5, with a possible D match to TRBD1 (6 bases). V lost 4 bases and J lost 5, with 19 bases in between. This CDR3 is built from 16 residues. Per germline, CDR1 SGHRS and CDR2 YFSETQ. The CDR3 spells CASSQERGRGDQPQHF. DNA of the CDR3: TGCGCCAGCAGCCAAGAAAGGGGCAGGGGCGATCAGCCCCAGCATTTT.

This clonotype came up many times. The chain has TRBV7-9 and TRBJ2-7; 7 bases match TRBD1. Germline assignment: CDR1 SEHNR and CDR2 FQNEAQ (reference sequence). The V and J ends lost 5 bases and 5 bases, in that order; junction bases with no gene match: 12. The CDR3 extends over 15 amino acids. The CDR3 nucleotides read TGTGCCAGCAGCCCGGCGGCTTCCCAGGGGGACGAGCAGTACTTC. As protein: CASSPAASQGDEQYF.

This clonotype was seen only a few times. The chain links TRBV12-3 or TRBV12-4 to TRBJ1-4; D not resolved. The V gene lost 1 base and the J gene lost 8 bases, with 8 bases spanning the gap. The CDR3 is 13 amino acids. In nucleotides, the CDR3 is TGTGCCAGCAGTTTAGGGTTTCCGGAAAAACTGTTTTTT. Translating it yields CASSLGFPEKLFF.

This clonotype showed up just once. A much larger clone lies a single base off, so this may be a read error. This chain connects TRBV19 to TRBJ1-5, with D tentatively TRBD1 (6 bases). CDR3 length equals 12 residues. Germline V gives CDR1 LNHDA, CDR2 SQIVND (reference sequence). As DNA, the CDR3 is TGTACCGCCCGAAACAGGGTTCAGCCCCAGCATTTT. Its translation is CTARNRVQPQHF.

This clonotype has at least ten counts. The chain joins TRBV2 to TRBJ1-1, with a possible D match to TRBD1 (5 bases). Germline assignment: CDR1 SNHLY and CDR2 FYNNEI. V lost 2 bases, J lost 5 bases, and 15 bases lay in between. CDR3 size: 15 residues. The DNA for the CDR3 is TGTGCCAGCAGTGAACTGGCGGGGACGGGGACTGAAGCTTTCTTT. Protein product: CASSELAGTGTEAFF.

J is TRBJ2-1 and V is TRBV25-1; 11 bases match TRBD2. The CDR3 runs 14 residues. V trimming: 5 bases; J trimming: 4 bases; junction bases outside the gene matches: 1. Germline V gene data show CDR1 as MGHDK and CDR2 as SYGVNS. The CDR3 DNA reads TGTGCCAGCAGTCGGACTAGCGGGTACAATGAGCAGTTCTTC. Its translation is CASSRTSGYNEQFF.

This clonotype was counted once. V usage is TRBV25-1 and J usage is TRBJ1-2, with a weak D call TRBD1 (5 bases). Germline V gene sequence: CDR1 MGHDK, CDR2 SYGVNS. Trimming removed 6 bases at V and 2 bases at J, with 19 bases between. This CDR3 is built from 16 residues. CDR3 nucleotides: TGTGCCAGCAGACGAGCATCTTACCGGGGGAACTATGGCTACACCTTC. The encoded protein is CASRRASYRGNYGYTF.

The genes are TRBV15 and TRBJ2-2, with 7 bases identical to TRBD1. CDR1 is LNHNV and CDR2 is YYDKDF in the germline V gene (reference sequence). Trimming removed 11 bases from V and 0 bases from J; junction bases left unmatched: 6. The CDR3 runs to 14 residues. This CDR3 is CADGTAPNTGELFF. The CDR3 DNA is TGTGCCGACGGGACAGCCCCGAACACCGGGGAGCTGTTTTTT. The full variable domain, in which reference TRBV15 and TRBJ2-2 provide the parts outside the CDR3, is DAMVIQNPRYQVTQFGKPVTLSCSQTLNHNVMYWYQQKSSQAPKLLFHYYDKDFNNEADTPDNFQSRRPNTSFCFLDIRSPGLGDTAMYLCADGTAPNTGELFFGEGSRLTVL.

V is TRBV7-9 and J is TRBJ2-5, with 10 bases identical to TRBD1. J lost 5 bases, V lost 0 bases, and 6 bases had no gene match. This CDR3 contains 16 residues. Looked up from germline, CDR1 is SEHNR and CDR2 is FQNEAQ (reference sequence). The CDR3: CASSLATGGTEETQYF. The CDR3 region has the DNA TGTGCCAGCAGCTTAGCGACAGGGGGCACTGAGGAGACCCAGTACTTC.

This clonotype was seen many times. This chain connects TRBV7-9 to TRBJ1-2; D possibly corresponds to TRBD1 (5 bases). This CDR3 is built from 14 residues. V lost 4 bases and J 5 bases, leaving 14 bases between the germline ends. Germline-derived CDR1 and CDR2 are SEHNR and FQNEAQ (reference sequence). The CDR3 protein is CASSSYDRTYGYTF. DNA of the CDR3: TGTGCCAGCAGCTCCTATGACAGAACTTATGGCTACACCTTC.

This clonotype was counted ten times or more. The gene calls are TRBV7-9 and TRBJ1-6; 7 bases fit TRBD1. CDR1 is SEHNR, CDR2 FQNEAQ, per germline (reference sequence). CDR3 length: 15 residues. The V segment lost 4 bases and the J segment 7 bases; nucleotides outside the gene matches: 7. CDR3 DNA sequence: TGTGCCAGCAGCTCTCGGGACAGCTCGAATTCACCCCTCCACTTT. Its translation: CASSSRDSSNSPLHF. The variable domain in full, with the rest retrieved from reference TRBV7-9 and TRBJ1-6, is DTGVSQNPRHKITKRGQNVTFRCDPISEHNRLYWYRQTLGQGPEFLTYFQNEAQLEKSRLLSDRFSAERPKGSFSTLEIQRTEQGDSAMYLCASSSRDSSNSPLHFGNGTRLTVT.

Worth noting for this clonotype: Compared with germline, one end of the junction differs, possibly owing to a read error. The V call is TRBV4-3, the J call TRBJ2-5; weak D call: TRBD1 (6 bases). CDR1 is LGHNA, CDR2 YSLEER, per germline. The CDR3 is 17 residues long. CDR3 DNA: TGCGCCAGCAGCCAAGATCCACCAGGGGCCTACCAAGAGGCCCAGTACTTC. Translated, it gives CASSQDPPGAYQEAQYF.

This clonotype showed up just a few times. This rearrangement joins TRBV12-5 to TRBJ1-1; D not resolved. The CDR3 runs 15 residues. V lost 5 bases and J 5 bases, leaving 18 bases between the germline ends. Germline CDR1 is LGHNT and CDR2 is FRNRAP. CDR3 DNA sequence: TGTGCTAGTGGTCCCCTTCTACTCCTCCGTACTGAAGCTTTCTTT. This gives the protein CASGPLLLLRTEAFF. The full variable domain, rest sourced from reference TRBV12-5 and TRBJ1-1, is DARVTQTPRHKVTEMGQEVTMRCQPILGHNTVFWYRQTMMQGLELLAYFRNRAPLDDSGMPKDRFSAEMPDATLATLKIQPSEPRDSAVYFCASGPLLLLRTEAFFGQGTRLTVV.

This sequence joins TRBV3-1 and TRBJ1-2; D gene ambiguous. Germline assignment: CDR1 LGHDT and CDR2 YNNKEL (reference sequence). This CDR3 has 14 amino acids. The ends were cut back, 0 bases at V and 0 bases at J, with 5 bases in the middle. The CDR3 sequence: CASSQDWSNYGYTF. Written as DNA, the CDR3 is TGTGCCAGCAGCCAAGATTGGTCTAACTATGGCTACACCTTC.

V gene TRBV7-9 combines with J gene TRBJ1-5; 7 positions match TRBD1. The CDR3 covers 12 residues. Germline CDR1 is SEHNR and CDR2 is FQNEAQ (reference sequence). V gave up 1 base and J gave up 13 bases; unmatched junction bases: 4. CDR3 sequence: CASSLGDRAQHF. The CDR3 DNA reads TGTGCCAGCAGCTTAGGCGACAGGGCGCAGCATTTT.

This clonotype was counted ten times or more. As DNA, the CDR3 is TGTGCCAGCAGCGTAGATCCTGCAGAGACCCAGTACTTC. Its protein product is CASSVDPAETQYF. The chain joins TRBV9 to TRBJ2-5; D gene unclear. The CDR3 totals 13 residues. V lost 0 bases and J 4 bases, leaving 7 bases between the germline ends. Germline CDR1 reads SGDLS; CDR2 reads YYNGEE. Filled out from reference TRBV9 and TRBJ2-5, the complete variable domain reads DSGVTQTPKHLITATGQRVTLRCSPRSGDLSVYWYQQSLDQGLQFLIQYYNGEERAKGNILERFSAQQFPDLHSELNLSSLELGDSALYFCASSVDPAETQYFGPGTRLLVL.

This clonotype was detected ten times or more. The chain links TRBV14 to TRBJ1-2; D is unresolved. The ends were cut back, 0 bases at V and 4 bases at J, with 12 bases in the middle. From germline, CDR1 is SGHDN and CDR2 FVKESK. This CDR3 contains 15 residues. The CDR3 coding sequence is TGTGCCAGCAGCCAAGATCGGTGGCAGATCTATGGCTACACCTTC. As protein: CASSQDRWQIYGYTF.

This clonotype was counted ten times or more. This chain connects TRBV14 to TRBJ2-7, with a weak D call TRBD2 (6 bases). The CDR3 totals 12 residues. Germline V CDR1 and CDR2: SGHDN, FVKESK. V lost 1 base and J 5 bases, leaving 6 bases between the germline ends. The CDR3 spells CASSQGGDEQYF. The CDR3 coding sequence is TGTGCCAGCAGCCAAGGCGGGGACGAGCAGTACTTC.

This clonotype was counted ten times or more. The chain combines TRBV5-8 with TRBJ1-6, with 9 bases lining up with TRBD1. Germline CDR1 reads SGHTS; CDR2 reads YDEGEE. Germline trimming cut 4 bases from V and 9 bases from J; bases unmatched to any gene: 8. CDR3 size: 15 residues. Here the CDR3 reads CASSRDRVQSSPLHF. The CDR3, as DNA: TGTGCCAGCAGCCGGGACAGGGTACAGTCTTCACCCCTCCACTTT.

This clonotype came up a few times. The chain joins TRBV5-1 to TRBJ1-4; TRBD1 matches 9 bases. Per germline, CDR1 SGHRS and CDR2 YFSETQ. The CDR3 is 13 amino acids. Trimming took 4 bases from V and 8 from J; bases not matched to a gene: 3. CDR3 sequence reads: CASSDRGSEKLFF. In DNA, the CDR3 is TGCGCCAGCAGCGACAGGGGGAGCGAAAAACTGTTTTTT.

This clonotype came up a few times. The rearrangement uses TRBV20-1 and TRBJ2-1, with D possibly matching TRBD2 (5 bases). Trimming pared 5 bases from V and 6 bases from J, leaving 11 bases between. Germline V gives CDR1 DFQATT, CDR2 SNEGSKA (reference sequence). The CDR3 sequence is 12 residues long. CDR3 sequence: CSAPGLSNEQFF. CDR3 nucleotides: TGCAGTGCTCCTGGACTGTCCAATGAGCAGTTCTTC.

This clonotype was detected ten times or more. The chain uses TRBV4-1 and TRBJ2-5; the D gene is possibly TRBD2 (5 bases). Looked up from germline, CDR1 is MGHRA and CDR2 is YSYEKL. V lost 1 base, J lost 1 base, and 7 bases lay in between. The CDR3 runs 14 residues. The CDR3 sequence is CASSQVGVQETQYF. The CDR3 DNA is TGCGCCAGCAGCCAAGTCGGGGTCCAAGAGACCCAGTACTTC.

This clonotype was seen only a few times. The rearrangement uses TRBV15 and TRBJ1-4, with a tentative D call TRBD1 (5 bases). From germline, CDR1 is LNHNV and CDR2 YYDKDF (reference sequence). Trimming cost V 0 bases and J 1 base, with 9 bases left between them. This CDR3 has 16 amino acids. The CDR3 sequence: CATSRDPRGTNEKLFF. The CDR3 bases are TGTGCCACCAGCAGAGATCCGAGGGGAACTAATGAAAAACTGTTTTTT.

This rearrangement joins TRBV12-3 or TRBV12-4 to TRBJ1-4; 8 bases fit TRBD1. The V gene end was trimmed by 7 bases and the J gene end by 8 bases; junction bases not matched to a gene: 12. The CDR3 extends over 15 amino acids. DNA of the CDR3: TGTGCCAGCACCAGAAACGACAGGGGAGGCGAAAAACTGTTTTTT. It translates to CASTRNDRGGEKLFF.

In its sample, this clonotype was seen many times. The V and J genes are TRBV24-1 and TRBJ1-5; TRBD1 matches at 7 bases. CDR1 is KGHDR, CDR2 SFDVKD, per germline. The CDR3 runs 14 residues. After removal of 6 bases from V and 4 bases from J, the junction contained 5 bases not matched to a gene. The CDR3 reads CATSSGQLNQPQHF. The CDR3 DNA follows: TGTGCCACCAGTTCGGGACAGCTAAATCAGCCCCAGCATTTT.

The sample holds many counts of this clonotype. Written as DNA, the CDR3 is TGCGCCAGCAGCCCGACAGGGGGCGGTAATCAGCCCCAGCATTTT. Amino acid sequence: CASSPTGGGNQPQHF. The chain recombines TRBV5-1 with TRBJ1-5; 10 bases fit TRBD1. This CDR3 region has 15 residues. Germline CDR1 SGHRS, CDR2 YFSETQ. Trimming cost V 4 bases and J 4 bases; bases outside gene matches: 5.

This clonotype was counted between two and nine times. The V and J genes are TRBV6-4 and TRBJ1-5, with 11 bases aligning to TRBD1. CDR3 length equals 16 residues. Germline V lookup: CDR1 MRHNA, CDR2 SNTAGT. The ends lost 7 bases at V and 4 bases at J; junction bases unmatched: 9. Here the CDR3 reads CASNRGTGGENQPQHF. CDR3 nucleotides: TGTGCCAGCAACAGAGGGACAGGGGGTGAAAATCAGCCCCAGCATTTT.